These 25 T cell receptor beta chains were sequenced from one sample in a study of blood T cell repertoires in COVID-19. TCRdb's copy holds only in-frame clones and misses some; the assay was immunoSEQ multiplex PCR. The sample records around 280,000 clones, approximately 84% being singletons. The sequencing sample was made of peripheral blood. The receptor set was obtained from a woman in her thirties who had recovered from COVID-19.

The V gene is TRBV5-8, the J gene TRBJ1-6, with TRBD1 identical over 8 bases. CDR1 and CDR2 from the germline V gene are SGHTS and YDEGEE. Trimming removed 4 bases from V and 9 bases from J; junction bases left unmatched: 6. This CDR3 is 14 amino acids long. In DNA form, the CDR3 reads TGTGCCAGCAGCCGAGGACAGGGAGGTTCACCCCTCCACTTT. This encodes CASSRGQGGSPLHF.

This rearrangement joins TRBV19 to TRBJ1-1; tentatively, D is TRBD1 (5 bases). Germline V gene data show CDR1 as LNHDA and CDR2 as SQIVND (reference sequence). The CDR3 loop spans 15 amino acids. Trimming cost V 7 bases and J 0 bases, with 15 bases left between them. The CDR3 DNA reads as TGTGCCAGTACCATCCAGGGAATAATGAACACTGAAGCTTTCTTT. Protein: CASTIQGIMNTEAFF.

The gene calls are TRBV28 and TRBJ2-7; D is perhaps TRBD1 (6 bases). Germline V gene data show CDR1 as MDHEN and CDR2 as SYDVKM. Between the trimmed V and J ends, which lost 1 base and 6 bases, there was a span of 7 bases. The CDR3 runs 12 residues. The CDR3, as DNA: TGTGCCAGCAGTTTATCAGGGGCCGAGCAGTACTTC. Translating gives CASSLSGAEQYF.

The chain has TRBV5-6 and TRBJ1-5; 8 bases align to TRBD1. In germline, CDR1 is SGHDT, CDR2 YYEEEE. V gave up 0 bases and J gave up 4 bases; unmatched junction bases: 6. The CDR3 totals 16 residues. CDR3 in amino acids: CASSLGYTGGNQPQHF. The CDR3 DNA reads as TGTGCCAGCAGCTTGGGGTATACAGGGGGTAATCAGCCCCAGCATTTT.

J is TRBJ1-4 and V is TRBV12-3 or TRBV12-4, with TRBD1 as a possible D gene (5 bases). V dropped 8 bases and J dropped 4 bases, with 11 bases sitting between them. This CDR3 has 13 residues. CDR3 sequence reads: CASGGGGNEKLFF. CDR3 bases: TGTGCCAGCGGGGGAGGAGGTAATGAAAAACTGTTTTTT.

The chain joins TRBV5-5 to TRBJ2-7; 9 bases are shared with TRBD1. This CDR3 region has 14 residues. V was pared by 2 bases and J by 7 bases, with 7 bases of the junction left unmatched. The germline gives CDR1 SGHKS, CDR2 YYEKEE (reference sequence). CDR3 sequence: CASSFGTGNNEQYF. The CDR3 bases are TGTGCCAGCAGCTTTGGGACAGGGAATAATGAGCAGTACTTC. Filled out from reference TRBV5-5 and TRBJ2-7, the complete variable domain reads DAGVTQSPTHLIKTRGQQVTLRCSPISGHKSVSWYQQVLGQGPQFIFQYYEKEERGRGNFPDRFSARQFPNYSSELNVNALLLGDSALYLCASSFGTGNNEQYFGPGTRLTVT.

The genes are TRBV3-1 (or the pseudogene TRBV3-2) and TRBJ1-2, with 10 positions matching TRBD1. This CDR3 is built from 14 residues. Germline V gene data show CDR1 as LGHDT and CDR2 as YNNKEL (reference sequence). V lost 5 bases and J lost 2; bases outside the gene matches: 2. The CDR3 DNA reads as TGTGCCAGCAGCAGACAGGGGGCGAACTATGGCTACACCTTC. It codes for CASSRQGANYGYTF.

This chain connects TRBV27 to TRBJ1-4; D gene unclear. The CDR3 totals 15 residues. The V end lost 6 bases, the J end lost 4 bases, and 15 bases lay between the germline ends. CDR1 MNHEY and CDR2 SMNVEV come from the germline V gene (reference sequence). The CDR3 protein is CASRRMGGFNEKLFF. Written as DNA, the CDR3 is TGTGCCAGCAGACGAATGGGAGGGTTTAATGAAAAACTGTTTTTT. The full variable domain, with the rest looked up from reference TRBV27 and TRBJ1-4, is EAQVTQNPRYLITVTGKKLTVTCSQNMNHEYMSWYRQDPGLGLRQIYYSMNVEVTDKGDVPEGYKVSRKEKRNFPLILESPSPNQTSLYFCASRRMGGFNEKLFFGSGTQLSVL.

V usage is TRBV20-1 and J usage is TRBJ2-7; the match to TRBD2 covers 7 bases. Per germline, CDR1 DFQATT and CDR2 SNEGSKA (reference sequence). This CDR3 spans 11 amino acids. The junction had 3 bases not matched to a gene; V was cut back by 1 base and J by 9 bases. The CDR3 loop is CSARAGGGQYF. The CDR3 DNA follows: TGCAGTGCTAGAGCGGGGGGAGGGCAGTACTTC.

The chain links TRBV6-5 to TRBJ2-1, with 8 bases aligning to TRBD1. V was pared by 7 bases and J by 9 bases, with 5 bases of the junction left unmatched. Germline CDR1 and CDR2: MNHEY and SVGAGI. The CDR3 loop spans 12 amino acids. The CDR3 is CASKLDRGEQFF. The CDR3 bases are TGTGCCAGCAAACTCGACAGGGGTGAGCAGTTCTTC.

V usage is TRBV5-4 and J usage is TRBJ1-2, with 8 nucleotides matching TRBD1. In germline, CDR1 is SGHNT, CDR2 YYREEE (reference sequence). V shed 5 bases and J 6 bases; nucleotides not matched to a gene: 9. The CDR3 length is 14 residues. The CDR3 reads CASRQRGQVDGYTF. The DNA for the CDR3 is TGTGCCAGCAGACAACGGGGACAGGTCGATGGCTACACCTTC.

The V and J genes are TRBV5-1 and TRBJ2-3; 7 nucleotides agree with TRBD1. Germline-derived CDR1 and CDR2 are SGHRS and YFSETQ. Trimming cost V 0 bases and J 3 bases; bases outside gene matches: 1. CDR3 length equals 14 residues. CDR3 residues: CASSLDRGTDTQYF. The CDR3 nucleotides read TGCGCCAGCAGCTTGGACAGGGGAACAGATACGCAGTATTTT.

The chain has TRBV29-1 and TRBJ1-1, with D uncertain. With 3 bases removed from V and 11 bases from J, the gap between germline ends came to 10 bases. The CDR3 contains 10 residues. In germline, CDR1 is SQVTM, CDR2 ANQGSEA. CDR3 in amino acids: CSVDTGLAFF. CDR3 DNA sequence: TGCAGCGTTGATACTGGGCTGGCTTTCTTT.

The chain uses TRBV11-2 and TRBJ2-7, with D perhaps matching TRBD2 (5 bases). Germline assignment: CDR1 SGHAT and CDR2 FQNNGV. The length of the CDR3 is 17 residues. Deletions cut 1 base from V and 1 base from J, with 17 bases between. The CDR3 DNA reads TGTGCCAGCAGCTTAGTAGTAGCGTCAGCAAATTCCTACGAGCAGTACTTC. Translating it yields CASSLVVASANSYEQYF. Looking up the rest from reference TRBV11-2 and TRBJ2-7 gives the full variable domain: EAGVAQSPRYKIIEKRQSVAFWCNPISGHATLYWYQQILGQGPKLLIQFQNNGVVDDSQLPKDRFSAERLKGVDSTLKIQPAKLEDSAVYLCASSLVVASANSYEQYFGPGTRLTVT.

V gene TRBV11-2 combines with J gene TRBJ1-4, with D unclear. Germline V gene sequence: CDR1 SGHAT, CDR2 FQNNGV. The CDR3 runs 12 residues. V was shortened by 5 bases and J by 8 bases, with 9 bases between the two germline ends. CDR3 protein: CASSRGSEKLFF. As DNA, the CDR3 is TGTGCCAGCAGCCGTGGGAGCGAAAAACTGTTTTTT. The full variable domain, its missing parts supplied by reference TRBV11-2 and TRBJ1-4, is EAGVAQSPRYKIIEKRQSVAFWCNPISGHATLYWYQQILGQGPKLLIQFQNNGVVDDSQLPKDRFSAERLKGVDSTLKIQPAKLEDSAVYLCASSRGSEKLFFGSGTQLSVL.

The rearrangement links TRBV4-1 to TRBJ2-1; 8 nucleotides match TRBD1. Trimming removed 1 base from V and 9 bases from J; junction bases left unmatched: 8. The CDR3 contains 15 residues. From germline, CDR1 is MGHRA and CDR2 YSYEKL. The CDR3 protein is CASSQAPGGYGEQFF. CDR3 coding DNA: TGCGCCAGCAGCCAAGCGCCAGGGGGCTATGGTGAGCAGTTCTTC.

Concerning this clone: An end of the junction does not agree with germline; a read error may underlie this. The chain links TRBV7-7 to TRBJ2-3; 9 bases align to TRBD2. CDR1 and CDR2 (germline): SSHAT, FNYEAQ (reference sequence). The CDR3 is 15 residues long. CDR3 sequence: CASSLGASGVDTQYF. CDR3 in DNA: TGTGCTAGCAGCTTAGGCGCTAGCGGGGTAGATACGCAGTATTTT.

This chain joins TRBV13 and TRBJ1-1, with TRBD1 as a possible D gene (6 bases). The germline CDR1 and CDR2 sequences are PRHDT and FYEKMQ (reference sequence). CDR3 length equals 14 residues. V lost 1 base, J lost 4 bases, and 10 bases lay in between. The CDR3 coding sequence is TGTGCCAGCAGCTTAGCCAGAGGGGGCACTGAAGCTTTCTTT. This sequence encodes CASSLARGGTEAFF.

This clone was counted once. The chain couples TRBV9 to TRBJ2-1; perhaps TRBD2 as D (6 bases). Germline V gene lookup returns CDR1 SGDLS and CDR2 YYNGEE. The CDR3 contains 13 residues. V lost 3 bases and J lost 5, with 9 bases in between. This CDR3 reads CASSADYNNEQFF. CDR3 nucleotide sequence: TGTGCCAGCAGCGCGGACTACAACAATGAGCAGTTCTTC.

V gene TRBV4-1 combines with J gene TRBJ1-3; no reliable D call. The germline CDR1 and CDR2 sequences are MGHRA and YSYEKL. Between the trimmed V and J ends, which lost 0 bases and 2 bases, there was a span of 11 bases. CDR3 length: 16 amino acids. CDR3 residues: CASSQDSAGPGNTIYF. CDR3 nucleotide sequence: TGCGCCAGCAGCCAAGATTCAGCGGGCCCTGGAAACACCATATATTTT.

V usage is TRBV6-5 and J usage is TRBJ1-6; D ambiguous. Germline V lookup: CDR1 MNHEY, CDR2 SVGAGI. Deletions cut 3 bases from V and 7 bases from J, with 10 bases between. This CDR3 spans 14 amino acids. The CDR3: CASSYYGGNSPLHF. CDR3 DNA sequence: TGTGCCAGCAGTTATTACGGAGGAAATTCACCCCTCCACTTT.

This clone appeared a few times. The V call is TRBV2, the J call TRBJ1-2, with D possibly TRBD1 on 5 matching bases. The CDR3 is made up of 13 amino acids. V lost 7 bases to trimming and J lost 8 bases, with 17 bases between them. CDR1 SNHLY and CDR2 FYNNEI come from the germline V gene. The CDR3 sequence is CASTLGLQGGYTF. The CDR3 bases are TGTGCCAGCACTCTGGGACTTCAAGGCGGCTACACCTTC.

The chain joins TRBV5-4 to TRBJ2-4; 8 bases are a match to TRBD1. V was clipped by 3 bases and J by 9 bases; unmatched bases: 5. The CDR3 is 13 residues long. CDR1 and CDR2 (germline): SGHNT, YYREEE (reference sequence). The CDR3 DNA sequence: TGTGCCAGCAGCTCGGGACAGGAGAGCATTCAGTACTTC. This translates into CASSSGQESIQYF.

The V and J genes are TRBV28 and TRBJ2-1, with TRBD1 matching over 8 bases. Germline V gene lookup returns CDR1 MDHEN and CDR2 SYDVKM. There are 13 residues in the CDR3. The V segment lost 10 bases and the J segment 4 bases; nucleotides outside the gene matches: 6. CDR3 DNA sequence: TGTGCCACCAGGGACAGGAGTTACAATGAGCAGTTCTTC. It codes for CATRDRSYNEQFF. The variable domain in full, completed from reference TRBV28 and TRBJ2-1, reads DVKVTQSSRYLVKRTGEKVFLECVQDMDHENMFWYRQDPGLGLRLIYFSYDVKMKEKGDIPEGYSVSREKKERFSLILESASTNQTSMYLCATRDRSYNEQFFGPGTRLTVL.

This chain joins TRBV7-9 and TRBJ1-4; no clear D. CDR3 length equals 14 residues. With 0 bases removed from V and 5 bases from J, the gap between germline ends came to 7 bases. Germline V gene data show CDR1 as SEHNR and CDR2 as FQNEAQ (reference sequence). In DNA, the CDR3 is TGTGCCAGCAGCTTAGCGGCGGGGAATGAAAAACTGTTTTTT. It encodes CASSLAAGNEKLFF.